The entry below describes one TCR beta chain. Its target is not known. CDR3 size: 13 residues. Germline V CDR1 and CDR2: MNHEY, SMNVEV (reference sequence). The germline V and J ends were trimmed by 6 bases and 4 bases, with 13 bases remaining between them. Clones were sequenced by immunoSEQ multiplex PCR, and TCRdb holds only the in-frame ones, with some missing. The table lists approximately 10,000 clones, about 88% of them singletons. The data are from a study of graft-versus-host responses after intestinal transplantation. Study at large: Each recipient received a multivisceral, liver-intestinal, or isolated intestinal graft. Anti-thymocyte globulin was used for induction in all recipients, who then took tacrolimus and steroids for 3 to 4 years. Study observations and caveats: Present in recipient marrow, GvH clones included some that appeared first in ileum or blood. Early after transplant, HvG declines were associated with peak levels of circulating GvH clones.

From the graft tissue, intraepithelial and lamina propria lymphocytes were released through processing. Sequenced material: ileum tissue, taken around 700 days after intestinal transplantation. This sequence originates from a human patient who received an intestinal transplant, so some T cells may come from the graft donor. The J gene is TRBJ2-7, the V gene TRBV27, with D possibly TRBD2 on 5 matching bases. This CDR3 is CASSRREVYEQYF. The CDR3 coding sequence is TGTGCCAGCAGCAGACGGGAAGTTTACGAGCAGTACTTC.